This T cell receptor beta chain originates from a study of control samples from healthy donors and cancer patients. Here immunoSEQ multiplex PCR was the method, and the copy in TCRdb shows in-frame clones only, minus some. This repertoire shows 120,000 or so clones, 90% to 95% found once; its top ten account for about 1.5%. CDR3 length: 16 residues. Germline V gene lookup returns CDR1 SGDLS and CDR2 YYNGEE. Trimming stripped 3 bases from V and 2 bases from J, with 18 bases between. The sequence derives from a man aged 45 to 65 with head and neck cancer. V gene TRBV9 combines with J gene TRBJ2-7; D is undetermined. Sequencing was done on a sample of PBMCs. DNA of the CDR3: TGTGCCAGCAGCGCCCGAGACGGGTCACGGGCCTACGAGCAGTACTTC. Its protein product is CASSARDGSRAYEQYF.